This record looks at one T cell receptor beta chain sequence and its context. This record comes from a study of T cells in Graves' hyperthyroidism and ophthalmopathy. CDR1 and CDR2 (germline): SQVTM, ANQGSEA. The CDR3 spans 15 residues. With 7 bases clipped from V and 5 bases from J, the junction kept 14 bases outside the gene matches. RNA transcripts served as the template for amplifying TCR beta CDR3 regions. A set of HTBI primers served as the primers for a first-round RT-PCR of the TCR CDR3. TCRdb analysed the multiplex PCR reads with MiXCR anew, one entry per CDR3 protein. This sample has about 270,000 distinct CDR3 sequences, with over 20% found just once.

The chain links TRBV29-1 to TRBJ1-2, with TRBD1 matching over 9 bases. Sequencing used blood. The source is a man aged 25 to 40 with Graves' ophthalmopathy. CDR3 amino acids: CSAPHTQGARYGYTF. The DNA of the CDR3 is TGCAGCGCCCCTCACACACAGGGGGCGCGGTATGGCTACACCTTC.